Listed here is a single TCR beta chain. There is no known antigen for this receptor. No much larger clone exists at a distance of one base, and base qualities are not known. From the germline V gene (reference sequence), CDR1 is SGHNT and CDR2 is YYREEE. The CDR3 holds 15 amino acids from the cysteine to the valine. The only DNA kept is the CDR3, 45 bases in frame from the first base. After removal of 2 bases from V and 9 bases from J, the junction retains 12 bases not matched to a gene. The sample's time point label, in plain terms: cells obtained before transplantation from donor or recipient. CD3+CD4+ and CD3+CD8+ populations were FACS-sorted from unstimulated pre-transplant donor and recipient cells taken from spleen or lymph nodes. The protocol used for the library was the immunoSEQ multiplex PCR assay. In most patients, genomic DNA was isolated using the Qiagen DNeasy Blood and Tissue Kit and sent frozen to Adaptive Biotechnologies for TCR sequencing. For most patients, high-throughput TCR-beta CDR3 sequencing of genomic DNA was performed by Adaptive Biotechnologies. The paper's data handling went like this. TCR sequencing data for roughly 17 patients were retrieved from Adaptive's ImmunoSEQ software; a few other patients were processed with MiXCR and VDJtools. To correct CD4 versus CD8 sorting errors, sequences present in both subsets at a frequency ratio below 5:1 were removed. CDR3 nucleotide sequences shared between donor and recipient were removed because their origin could not be assigned. Alloreactive clones required at least 2-fold expansion over unstimulated cells and minimum CFSE-low frequency of 0.002% (template counts) or 0.001% (read counts). A clone was considered mappable if detected in the sequenced pre-transplant spleen, lymph node, or MLR CFSE-low populations of the donor or recipient. The cumulative frequency of alloreactive clones was calculated as a percentage of all sequences, weighted by copy number. Sourced from immuneACCESS, this table was stored by TCRdb with only in-frame sequences that have V and J called. A share of the clones is absent; for the studies checked, an unresolved V gene accounts for under half, and the remainder has no known explanation. V and J calls and clone size are given by that table; D and trimming were obtained from the DNA. The sample contains just over 70,000 clones, about 87% of them found a single time. The leading ten clones occupy 0.39% of the sample.

This record belongs to a study of graft-versus-host responses after intestinal transplantation (dated by TCRdb to 2020 to 2022). Notes on the research overall: Multivisceral, liver-intestinal, or isolated intestinal transplants were received by the recipients. The cohort enrolled about 23 intestinal transplant recipients, one of whom was a retransplant, and 3 patients without pretransplant specimens were excluded. Every recipient was given anti-thymocyte globulin induction, followed by about 3 years of maintenance tacrolimus and steroids. Bulk TCR-beta CDR3 sequencing was used to track graft-versus-host and host-versus-graft alloreactive T cell clones in the graft, circulation and bone marrow after intestinal transplantation. Rather than being sequenced by the commercial service, samples from a few later patients were sequenced in-house on an Illumina MiSeq and processed with MiXCR. A peak of at least 4% donor T cells among recipient peripheral blood mononuclear cells was the definition used for donor T cell macrochimerism. Alloreactive clones were identified by sequencing pre-transplant mixed lymphocyte reaction products and comparing them with unstimulated pre-transplant donor and recipient T cells.

General conclusions and limits of the study: High GvH to HvG T cell clonal ratios were observed in the allografts of patients with donor T cell macrochimerism. Early after transplant, peak levels of circulating GvH clones were associated with declines in HvG clones. GvH clones were found in recipient bone marrow, and some of the GvH clones appeared earlier in ileal mucosa or blood, which is consistent with an intestinal mucosal origin. The relatively low number and heterogeneity of intestinal transplant patients limited the conclusions.

The rearranged chain carries TRBV5-4 and TRBJ2-7; the central 9 bases match TRBD1. This receptor was obtained from a human donor who was the organ donor for an intestinal transplant. The specimen was unstimulated CD4+ T cells sorted from spleen or lymph node cells, collected before transplant. The CDR3 here reads CASSLAGQGPPWQYV. The DNA reads TGTGCCAGCAGCTTAGCCGGACAGGGGCCACCCTGGCAGTACGTC.